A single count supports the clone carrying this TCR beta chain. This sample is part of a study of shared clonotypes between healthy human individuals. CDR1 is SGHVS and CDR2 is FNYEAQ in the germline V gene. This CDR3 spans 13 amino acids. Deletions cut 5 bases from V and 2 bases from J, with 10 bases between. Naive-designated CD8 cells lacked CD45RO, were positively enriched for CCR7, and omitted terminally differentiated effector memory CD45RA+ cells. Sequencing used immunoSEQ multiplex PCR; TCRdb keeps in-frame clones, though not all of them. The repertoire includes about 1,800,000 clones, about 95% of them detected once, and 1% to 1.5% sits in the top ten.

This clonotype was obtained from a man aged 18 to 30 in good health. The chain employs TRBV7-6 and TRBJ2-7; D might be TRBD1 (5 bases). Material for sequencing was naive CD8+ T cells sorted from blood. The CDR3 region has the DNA TGTGCCAGCAGCACGGACACCACCTACGAGCAGTACTTC. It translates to CASSTDTTYEQYF.